The text below deals with one TCR beta chain. Assay: immunoSEQ multiplex PCR; the TCRdb copy retains only in-frame clones and omits some. The data show 200,000 or so clones, roughly nine tenths seen once. The entry originates in a study of blood T cell repertoires in COVID-19. Study summary: There were acute and convalescent COVID-19 samples, and they came from the United States, Italy and Spain. PBMCs, B-cell-depleted T cells, or T cells were the source of the cDNA or gDNA that made up the material.

The CDR3 sequence is 17 residues long. Trimming removed 1 base from V and 4 bases from J; junction bases left unmatched: 11. CDR1 and CDR2 from the germline V gene are SGHVT and SQSDAQ. The sequenced material came from peripheral blood. The rearrangement uses TRBV7-4 and TRBJ1-1; 8 bases are a match to TRBD1. The origin of this receptor is a man in his 70s with active or convalescent COVID-19. CDR3 in DNA: TGTGCCAGCAGCTTAGGGGTCAGGGGGCTATATTTCACTGAAGCTTTCTTT. Translated, it gives CASSLGVRGLYFTEAFF.